The TCR beta chain under discussion was sequenced for a study of shared clonotypes between healthy human individuals. For every subset, genomic DNA was evenly distributed across several immunoSEQ plates. Sequencing was performed with immunoSEQ multiplex PCR; in TCRdb, only in-frame clones are kept and a portion is missing. This table holds approximately 1.4 million clones, nearly 99% found once. The source of this sequence is a man aged 25 to 40 in good health. The material sequenced was naive CD4+ T cells sorted from blood. Subset: CD45RA+ positively selected.

The CDR3 loop is CASSIDLDTNTEAFF. The CDR3 DNA is TGTGCCAGTAGTATAGATCTGGACACGAACACTGAAGCTTTCTTT. This chain uses TRBV19 with TRBJ1-1; tentatively, D is TRBD1 (5 bases). Germline CDR1 LNHDA, CDR2 SQIVND (reference sequence). The germline V and J ends were trimmed by 0 bases and 1 base, with 9 bases remaining between them. The CDR3 is made up of 15 amino acids.